This T cell receptor (beta chain) is drawn from a study of CD8+CD57+ T cells in acquired aplastic anemia (dated by TCRdb to between 2018 and 2020). For context, the study as a whole: Extracted DNA from sorted CD4+ and CD8+ cells averaged around 3.5 ug, ranging from 0.2 to 27.4 ug. CD8+CD57+ expansion was defined as a frequency above the mean frequency observed in healthy subjects. General conclusions and limits of the study: Although some 28 CD8+ CDR3 sequences were shared by patients and controls, these sequences appeared highly expressed in patients and within the immunodominant clones of patients. No significant difference in CD8+ Simpson's diversity was found between patients and healthy controls (P=0.060).

The CDR3 runs 14 amino acids, cysteine and phenylalanine included. Here the CDR3 DNA is all that survives: 42 bases in frame from base 1. Taken from the germline V gene (reference sequence), the CDR1 and CDR2 loops are LNHNV and YYDKDF. From V the trimming removes 8 bases and from J it removes 2 bases, while the gene matches leave 9 bases of the junction unaccounted for. This clonotype was observed a few times. Its cognate antigen has yet to be identified. No per-base quality is available; no much larger clone lies one base away. Patients chosen for sequencing had shown expansion of CD8+CD57+ cells by flow cytometry. All patients had severe acquired aplastic anemia diagnosed by International Study of Aplastic Anemia and Agranulocytosis and Camitta criteria. No therapy had been received by the patients at the time of blood sampling. In the study, sorted CD4+ and CD8+ blood T cells from patients with severe aplastic anemia and from healthy subjects underwent deep sequencing of TCR repertoires. Patients were enrolled in the USA under clinicaltrials.gov protocols 00001620, 01623167, 00001397, 00071045, 00081523 and 00961064. Ficoll-Paque density gradient centrifugation was used to isolate peripheral blood mononuclear cells. CD4+ and CD8+ T cells were sorted by FACS or magnetic beads before DNA extraction.

Genomic DNA was used as template for profiling of TCR beta VDJ combinations and CDR3 sequences. An Illumina HiSeq 2000 was the platform used for TCR repertoire sequencing. In the authors' own workflow: TRBV/TRBJ rearrangement plots, CDR3 size and DJ length profiles, and Simpson's diversity index were used to assess repertoires. The immunodominant clone was defined as the most abundant DNA sequence in deep sequencing data. CDR3 amino acid sequences were checked for sharing across subjects and were also compared against the VDJdb database and published repertoires. TCRdb ran its own pipeline on the public reads, namely fastp trimming at Q25 and MiXCR clone calling, and kept in-frame beta chains. Merged by CDR3 protein, the rows form single entries marked with the most common genes and DNA. The V and J calls and clone size are TCRdb's, not the authors'. The sample records 110,000 or so distinct CDR3 sequences, 58% of which are singletons. Approximately 28% of the sample comes from the top ten.

The rearrangement joined TRBV15 to TRBJ2-7; TRBD1 lines up with 7 middle nucleotides. The specimen sequenced was sorted CD4+, CD8+, or CD8+CD57+ T cells (not recorded which) from PBMCs. The TCR comes from a human donor with aplastic anemia. This receptor carries the CDR3 CATSMDRIAYEQYF. The DNA sequence is TGTGCCACCTCTATGGACAGGATCGCCTACGAGCAGTACTTC.